This entry concerns a single TCR beta chain. Its antigen is currently unknown. One junction end disagrees with the germline gene, perhaps due to a read error. The length of the CDR3 is 13 residues. Germline CDR1 SGHAT, CDR2 FQDESV (reference sequence). Co-extraction of RNA and DNA was performed on roughly 20-34 mg of unsorted bulk tissue. Patients underwent surgical resection for primary liver carcinoma. This entry comes from a study of tumor-infiltrating lymphocytes in primary liver carcinoma. Study-level background: T1-T3 N0M0 was the stage of the tumors, which were about 4.2 to 10 cm across. The yield of productive TCRbeta reads per sample was roughly 3.5 to 7.13 million and was similar across tissue types. Whole-study results and caveats: Top clones occupying all five tumor regions numbered only about 8-25%.

Total RNA amounting to roughly 0.5 ug was the source from which TCR beta cDNA was made with a constant-region primer. Researchers made the TCR beta libraries by running three nested multiplex PCR rounds with slightly modified ARM-PCR. The first two PCR rounds used TRBV1-TRBV30 forward primers with a C-beta reverse primer, roughly 10 cycles each. TCRdb fed the multiplex PCR reads into MiXCR, producing one record per CDR3 protein. The sample shows 100,000 to 120,000 distinct CDR3 sequences, roughly 80% of them seen only once. The V call is TRBV11-1, the J call TRBJ1-6; no firm D call. The origin of this receptor is a man aged 35 to 55 with primary liver carcinoma and hepatitis B virus infection. The sequencing sample was made of liver tumor tissue from sampling region 3. The subset: tumor region T3, left-lateral pole. CDR3 coding DNA: TGTGCCAGCAGCCGGGCACTGGTTCCACCCCACCACTTT. It codes for CASSRALVPPHHF.